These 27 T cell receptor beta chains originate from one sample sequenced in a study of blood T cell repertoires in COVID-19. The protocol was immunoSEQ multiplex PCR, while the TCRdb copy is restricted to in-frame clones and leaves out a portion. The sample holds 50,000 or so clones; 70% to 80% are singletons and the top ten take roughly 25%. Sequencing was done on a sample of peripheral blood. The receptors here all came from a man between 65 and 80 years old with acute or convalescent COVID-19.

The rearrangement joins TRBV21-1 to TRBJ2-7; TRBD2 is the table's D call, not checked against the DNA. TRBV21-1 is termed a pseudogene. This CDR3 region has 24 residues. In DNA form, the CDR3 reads TGTGCCAGCAGCAAGGGGTGGACAGGGGGCACACTAGCGGGAGGAGCCGGGCGAGACTACGAGCAGTACTTC. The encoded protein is CASSKGWTGGTLAGGAGRDYEQYF.

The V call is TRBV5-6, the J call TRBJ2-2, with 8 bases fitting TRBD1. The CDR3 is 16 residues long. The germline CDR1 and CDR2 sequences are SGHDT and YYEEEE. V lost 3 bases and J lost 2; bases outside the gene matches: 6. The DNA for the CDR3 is TGTGCCAGCAGCTACGGACAGGGACATAACACCGGGGAGCTGTTTTTT. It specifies CASSYGQGHNTGELFF. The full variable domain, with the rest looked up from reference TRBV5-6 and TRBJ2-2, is DAGVTQSPTHLIKTRGQQVTLRCSPKSGHDTVSWYQQALGQGPQFIFQYYEEEERQRGNFPDRFSGHQFPNYSSELNVNALLLGDSALYLCASSYGQGHNTGELFFGEGSRLTVL.

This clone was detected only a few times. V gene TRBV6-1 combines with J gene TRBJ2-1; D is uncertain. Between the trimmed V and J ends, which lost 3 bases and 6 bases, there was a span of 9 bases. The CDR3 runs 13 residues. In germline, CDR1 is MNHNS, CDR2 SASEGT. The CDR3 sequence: CASSDQFINEQFF. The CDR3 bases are TGTGCCAGCAGTGATCAGTTTATCAATGAGCAGTTCTTC.

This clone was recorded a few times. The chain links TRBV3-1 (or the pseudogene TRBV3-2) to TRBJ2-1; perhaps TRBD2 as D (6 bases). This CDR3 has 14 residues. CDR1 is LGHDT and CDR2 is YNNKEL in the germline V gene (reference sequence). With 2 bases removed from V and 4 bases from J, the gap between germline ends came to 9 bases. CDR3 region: CASSQRAGYNEQFF. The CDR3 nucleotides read TGTGCCAGCAGCCAAAGAGCGGGTTACAATGAGCAGTTCTTC.

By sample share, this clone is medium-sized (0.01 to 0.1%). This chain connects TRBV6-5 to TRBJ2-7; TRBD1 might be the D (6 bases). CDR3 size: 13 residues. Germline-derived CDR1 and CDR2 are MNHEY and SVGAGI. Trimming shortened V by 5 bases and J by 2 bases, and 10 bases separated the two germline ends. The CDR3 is CASSLGQPYEQYF. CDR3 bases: TGTGCCAGCAGTCTTGGACAGCCCTACGAGCAGTACTTC.

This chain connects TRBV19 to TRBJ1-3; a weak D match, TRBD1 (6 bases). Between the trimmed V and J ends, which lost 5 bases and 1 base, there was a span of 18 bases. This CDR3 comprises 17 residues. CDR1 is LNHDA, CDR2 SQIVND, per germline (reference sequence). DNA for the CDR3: TGTGCCAGTAGTCCGACTTTGGACAGAGGGTCTGGAAACACCATATATTTT. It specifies CASSPTLDRGSGNTIYF.

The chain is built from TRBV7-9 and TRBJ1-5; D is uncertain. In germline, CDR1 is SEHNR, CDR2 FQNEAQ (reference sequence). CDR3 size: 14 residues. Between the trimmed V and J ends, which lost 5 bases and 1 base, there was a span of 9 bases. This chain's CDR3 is CASSNGVSNQPQHF. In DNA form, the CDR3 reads TGTGCCAGCAGCAACGGGGTAAGCAATCAGCCCCAGCATTTT.

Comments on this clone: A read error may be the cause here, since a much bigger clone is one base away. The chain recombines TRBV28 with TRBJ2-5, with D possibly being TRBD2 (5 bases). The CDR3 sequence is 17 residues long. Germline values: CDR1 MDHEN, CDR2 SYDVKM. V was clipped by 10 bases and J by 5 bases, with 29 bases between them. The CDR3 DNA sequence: TGTGCCATCGGGAAGCCGGGCCCGTGGGCCCGACGGGAGACCCAGTACTTC. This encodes CAIGKPGPWARRETQYF.

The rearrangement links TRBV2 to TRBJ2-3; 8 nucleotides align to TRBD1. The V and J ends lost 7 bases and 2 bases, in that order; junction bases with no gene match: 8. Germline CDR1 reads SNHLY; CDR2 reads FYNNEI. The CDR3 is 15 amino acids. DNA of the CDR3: TGTGCCAGCACTACAGACAGGGGCCCCACAGATACGCAGTATTTT. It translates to CASTTDRGPTDTQYF. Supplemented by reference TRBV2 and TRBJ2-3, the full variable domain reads EPEVTQTPSHQVTQMGQEVILRCVPISNHLYFYWYRQILGQKVEFLVSFYNNEISEKSEIFDDQFSVERPDGSNFTLKIRSTKLEDSAMYFCASTTDRGPTDTQYFGPGTRLTVL.

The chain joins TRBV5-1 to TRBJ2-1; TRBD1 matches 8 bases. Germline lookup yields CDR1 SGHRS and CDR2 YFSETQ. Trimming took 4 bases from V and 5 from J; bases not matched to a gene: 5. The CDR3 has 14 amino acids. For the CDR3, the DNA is TGCGCCAGCAGCGCCCAGGGGGCCGACAATGAGCAGTTCTTC. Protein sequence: CASSAQGADNEQFF.

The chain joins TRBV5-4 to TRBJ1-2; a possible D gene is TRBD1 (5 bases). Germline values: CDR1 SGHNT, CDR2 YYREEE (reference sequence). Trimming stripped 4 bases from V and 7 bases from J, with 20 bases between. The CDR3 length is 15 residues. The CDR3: CASSVGGAYTSGYTF. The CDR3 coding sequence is TGTGCCAGCAGCGTGGGGGGAGCGTACACCAGTGGCTACACCTTC.

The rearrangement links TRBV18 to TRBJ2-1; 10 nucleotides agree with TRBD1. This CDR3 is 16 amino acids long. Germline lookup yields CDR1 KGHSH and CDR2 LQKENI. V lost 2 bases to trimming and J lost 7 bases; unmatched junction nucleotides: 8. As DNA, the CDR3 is TGTGCCAGCTCACCAAGGGGGACAGGGGTTGTGAATGAGCAGTTCTTC. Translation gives CASSPRGTGVVNEQFF.

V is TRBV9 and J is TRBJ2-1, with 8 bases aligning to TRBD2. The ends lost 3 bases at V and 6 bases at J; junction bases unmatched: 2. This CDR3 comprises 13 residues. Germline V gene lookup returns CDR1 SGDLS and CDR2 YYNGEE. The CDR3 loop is CASSAAGGNEQFF. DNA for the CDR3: TGTGCCAGCAGCGCGGCGGGGGGCAATGAGCAGTTCTTC.

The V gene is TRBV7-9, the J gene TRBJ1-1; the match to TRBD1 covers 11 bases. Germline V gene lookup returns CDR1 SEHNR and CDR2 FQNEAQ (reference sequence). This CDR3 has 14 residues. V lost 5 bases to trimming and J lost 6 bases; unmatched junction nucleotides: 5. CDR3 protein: CASSEGTGGPEAFF. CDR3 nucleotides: TGTGCCAGCAGCGAGGGGACAGGGGGGCCTGAAGCTTTCTTT.

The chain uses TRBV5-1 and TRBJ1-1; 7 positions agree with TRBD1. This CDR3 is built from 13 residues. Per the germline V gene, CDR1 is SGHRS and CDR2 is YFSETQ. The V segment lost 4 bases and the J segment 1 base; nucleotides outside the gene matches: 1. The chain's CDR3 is CASSRGRNTEAFF. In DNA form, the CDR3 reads TGCGCCAGCAGCAGGGGGCGGAACACTGAAGCTTTCTTT.

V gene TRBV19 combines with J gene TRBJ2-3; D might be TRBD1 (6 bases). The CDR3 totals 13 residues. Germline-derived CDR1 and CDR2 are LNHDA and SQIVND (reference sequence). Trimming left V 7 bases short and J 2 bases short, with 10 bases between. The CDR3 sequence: CASTPGVTDTQYF. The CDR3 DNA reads TGTGCCAGTACCCCAGGGGTCACAGATACGCAGTATTTT.

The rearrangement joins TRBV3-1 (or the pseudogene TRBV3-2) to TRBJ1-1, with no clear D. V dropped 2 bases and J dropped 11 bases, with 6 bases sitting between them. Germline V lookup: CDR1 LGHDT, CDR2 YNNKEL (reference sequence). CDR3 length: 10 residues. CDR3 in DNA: TGTGCCAGCAGCCAAATCCGGGCTTTCTTT. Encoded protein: CASSQIRAFF.

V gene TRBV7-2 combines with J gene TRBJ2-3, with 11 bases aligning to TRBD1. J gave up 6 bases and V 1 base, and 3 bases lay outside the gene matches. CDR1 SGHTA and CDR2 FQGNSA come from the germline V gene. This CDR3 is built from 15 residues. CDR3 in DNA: TGTGCCAGCAGCTTAGTGCGGACAGGGGGCGATACGCAGTATTTT. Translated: CASSLVRTGGDTQYF.

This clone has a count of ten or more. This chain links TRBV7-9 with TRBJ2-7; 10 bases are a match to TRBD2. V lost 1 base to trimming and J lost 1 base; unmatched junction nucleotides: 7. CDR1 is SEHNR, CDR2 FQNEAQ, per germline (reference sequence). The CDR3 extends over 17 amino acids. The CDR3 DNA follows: TGTGCCAGCAGCTTAGACCTAGCGGGGGTACTTTCCTACGAGCAGTACTTC. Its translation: CASSLDLAGVLSYEQYF.

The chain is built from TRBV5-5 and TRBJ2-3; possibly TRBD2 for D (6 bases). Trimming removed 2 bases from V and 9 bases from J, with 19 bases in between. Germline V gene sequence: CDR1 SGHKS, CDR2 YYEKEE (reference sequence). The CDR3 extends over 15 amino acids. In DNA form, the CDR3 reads TGTGCCAGCAGCTTCGCCAATTATCAGGGAGGAACGCAGTATTTT. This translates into CASSFANYQGGTQYF.

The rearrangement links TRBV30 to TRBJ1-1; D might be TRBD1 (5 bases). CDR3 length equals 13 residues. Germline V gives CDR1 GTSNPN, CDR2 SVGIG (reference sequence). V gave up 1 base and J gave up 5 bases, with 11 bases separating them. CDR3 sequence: CAWSGPGRTEAFF. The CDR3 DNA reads TGTGCCTGGAGTGGGCCAGGGAGGACTGAAGCTTTCTTT. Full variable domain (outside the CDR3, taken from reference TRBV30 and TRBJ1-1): SQTIHQWPATLVQPVGSPLSLECTVEGTSNPNLYWYRQAAGRGLQLLFYSVGIGQISSEVPQNLSASRPQDRQFILSSKKLLLSDSGFYLCAWSGPGRTEAFFGQGTRLTVV.

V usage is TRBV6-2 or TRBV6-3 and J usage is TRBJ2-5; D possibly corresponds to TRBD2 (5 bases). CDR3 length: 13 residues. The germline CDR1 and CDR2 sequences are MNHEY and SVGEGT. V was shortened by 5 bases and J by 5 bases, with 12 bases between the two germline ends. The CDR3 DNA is TGTGCCAGCAGTCCCGGAGGCTTGGAGACCCAGTACTTC. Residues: CASSPGGLETQYF.

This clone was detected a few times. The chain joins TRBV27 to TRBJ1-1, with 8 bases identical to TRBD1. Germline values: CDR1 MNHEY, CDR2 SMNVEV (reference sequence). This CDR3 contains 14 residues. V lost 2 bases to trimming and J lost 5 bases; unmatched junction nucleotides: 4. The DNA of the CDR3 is TGTGCCAGCAGTTTAACAGGGGGAATAACTGAAGCTTTCTTT. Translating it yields CASSLTGGITEAFF.

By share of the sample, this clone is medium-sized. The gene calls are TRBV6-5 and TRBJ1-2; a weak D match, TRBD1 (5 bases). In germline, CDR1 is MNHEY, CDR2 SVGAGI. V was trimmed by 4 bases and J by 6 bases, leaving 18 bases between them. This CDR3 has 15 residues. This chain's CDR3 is CASSSLGGFRDGYTF. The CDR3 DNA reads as TGTGCCAGCAGTTCCCTCGGGGGATTTCGGGATGGCTACACCTTC.

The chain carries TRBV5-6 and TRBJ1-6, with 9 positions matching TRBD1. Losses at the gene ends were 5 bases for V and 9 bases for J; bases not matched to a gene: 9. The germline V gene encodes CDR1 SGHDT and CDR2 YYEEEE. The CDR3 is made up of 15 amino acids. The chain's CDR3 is CASRFWDRATSPLHF. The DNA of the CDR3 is TGTGCCAGCAGGTTTTGGGACAGGGCGACTTCACCCCTCCACTTT.

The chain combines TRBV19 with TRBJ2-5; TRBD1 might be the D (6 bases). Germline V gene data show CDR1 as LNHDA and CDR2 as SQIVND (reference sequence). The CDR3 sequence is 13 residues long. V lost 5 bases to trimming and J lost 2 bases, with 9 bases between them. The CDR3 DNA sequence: TGTGCCAGTAGTTCAACAGGGCAAGAGACCCAGTACTTC. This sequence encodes CASSSTGQETQYF.

CDR3 in DNA: TGTGCCAGCAGCTTAGCAGGGCCAGAGACCCAGTACTTC. Residues: CASSLAGPETQYF. This chain uses TRBV11-3 with TRBJ2-5, with a weak D call TRBD1 (5 bases). This CDR3 region has 13 residues. Trimming shortened V by 1 base and J by 4 bases, and 7 bases separated the two germline ends. The V gene's germline CDR1 is SGHNT and CDR2 YENEEA.